The 9 T cell receptor beta chains below all came from one sample that was sequenced in a study of T cells after somatic rescue of genetic block. Profiling relied on immunoSEQ multiplex PCR, and the TCRdb table lists in-frame clones only, not all of them. Here the sample spans around 50,000 clones, 90% to 97% being singletons. The sequenced sample was peripheral blood mononuclear cells (PBMCs). Source of these receptors: a child less than two years old.

In the case of this clone: The junction and the germline gene differ at one end; a read error may be behind it. This sequence joins TRBV6-1 and TRBJ2-3, with TRBD1 as a possible D gene (6 bases). The CDR3 contains 16 residues. Germline V gene sequence: CDR1 MNHNS, CDR2 SASEGT. The CDR3 protein is CASSDLRGGTLRSKHF. The CDR3 DNA sequence: TGTGCCAGCAGTGACCTAAGAGGGGGTACGTTGCGGAGTAAGCATTTT.

The chain employs TRBV2 and TRBJ2-7, with 13 bases aligning to TRBD2. V was clipped by 4 bases and J by 12 bases; unmatched bases: 0. The CDR3 runs to 11 residues. From germline, CDR1 is SNHLY and CDR2 FYNNEI. The CDR3 reads CASSGTSGRYF. CDR3 DNA: TGTGCCAGCAGTGGGACTAGCGGGAGGTACTTC.

The V gene is TRBV30, the J gene TRBJ1-2, with D possibly being TRBD1 (6 bases). Germline V gene lookup returns CDR1 GTSNPN and CDR2 SVGIG (reference sequence). V was cut by 5 bases and J by 1 base, with 11 bases left in between. This CDR3 has 13 residues. CDR3 sequence reads: CAWGYRVNYGYTF. The CDR3 nucleotides read TGTGCCTGGGGATACAGGGTTAACTATGGCTACACCTTC.

This sequence joins TRBV7-2 and TRBJ2-3, with a weak D call TRBD2 (5 bases). The length of the CDR3 is 14 residues. V gave up 0 bases and J gave up 2 bases, with 6 bases separating them. Germline assignment: CDR1 SGHTA and CDR2 FQGNSA. The CDR3, as DNA: TGTGCCAGCAGCTTAGCGGGAGACACAGATACGCAGTATTTT. As protein: CASSLAGDTDTQYF.

The rearrangement joins TRBV6-6 to TRBJ2-2; D ambiguous. Trimming pared 2 bases from V and 1 base from J, leaving 8 bases between. Germline assignment: CDR1 MNHNY and CDR2 SVGAGI (reference sequence). The CDR3 runs to 15 residues. The CDR3 nucleotides are TGTGCCAGCAGTTACCCCCCCATGAACACCGGGGAGCTGTTTTTT. It is translated as CASSYPPMNTGELFF.

This chain links TRBV12-2 with TRBJ2-6; TRBD1 is the table's D call, not checked against the DNA. TRBV12-2 corresponds to a pseudogene. The CDR3 runs 21 residues. CDR3 in DNA: TGTGCAAGTCGCTTCCCAGGTCCGTGGGACAGGGTGAACTCTGGGGCCAACGTCCTGACTTTC. Amino acids: CASRFPGPWDRVNSGANVLTF.

The chain carries TRBV27 and TRBJ1-2; tentatively, D is TRBD1 (5 bases). Trimming stripped 4 bases from V and 2 bases from J, with 11 bases between. CDR3 size: 14 residues. Germline lookup yields CDR1 MNHEY and CDR2 SMNVEV (reference sequence). The CDR3 sequence is CASSSGRMNYGYTF. The CDR3 coding sequence is TGTGCCAGCAGTTCGGGACGGATGAACTATGGCTACACCTTC.

This sequence joins TRBV4-1 and TRBJ2-1; 9 nucleotides match TRBD2. The V gene end was trimmed by 6 bases and the J gene end by 3 bases; junction bases not matched to a gene: 6. The CDR3 totals 15 residues. From germline, CDR1 is MGHRA and CDR2 YSYEKL. CDR3 sequence (DNA): TGCGCCAGCAGTCGGACTAGCGCTATCTACAATGAGCAGTTCTTC. Translated, it gives CASSRTSAIYNEQFF.

V is TRBV27 and J is TRBJ2-5, with 12 bases lining up with TRBD2. Unmatched junction bases numbered 16, after V lost 7 bases and J lost 7 bases. This CDR3 is 17 amino acids long. Germline lookup yields CDR1 MNHEY and CDR2 SMNVEV (reference sequence). This CDR3 reads CASTLPRTSGKRGTQYF. Written as DNA, the CDR3 is TGTGCCAGCACCTTACCTCGGACTAGCGGGAAAAGGGGGACCCAGTACTTC.